One sample yielded the 10 T cell receptor beta chains listed below, sequenced in a study of cytomegalovirus exposure and HLA in healthy donors. Both 60 Vbeta primers and 13 Jbeta primers went into the PCR. The protocol was immunoSEQ multiplex PCR, while the TCRdb copy is restricted to in-frame clones and leaves out a portion. The table records 120,000 to 150,000 clones, roughly 73% of them present only once. Sequencing was carried out using PBMCs. The receptors were sampled from a woman aged 18-29 years in good health and CMV-seronegative.

The CDR3: CASSYLAGAWEQYV. The CDR3 coding sequence is TGTGCCAGCAGTTACTTGGCGGGAGCTTGGGAGCAGTACGTC. This chain links TRBV6-6 with TRBJ2-7; 7 bases align to TRBD2. The CDR3 loop spans 14 amino acids. Looked up from germline, CDR1 is MNHNY and CDR2 is SVGAGI (reference sequence). V lost 1 base, J lost 7 bases, and 7 bases stayed unmatched.

This clone was observed a few times. The J gene is TRBJ2-3, the V gene TRBV7-9, with D possibly TRBD1 on 6 matching bases. Germline loops: CDR1 SEHNR, CDR2 FQNEAQ (reference sequence). Between the trimmed V and J ends, which lost 5 bases and 3 bases, there was a span of 18 bases. The CDR3 is 16 amino acids. The CDR3 sequence: CASSTDPGASTDTQYF. The DNA of the CDR3 is TGTGCCAGCAGCACCGACCCAGGGGCCTCTACAGATACGCAGTATTTT.

This clone was recorded a few times. The chain uses TRBV30 and TRBJ2-1; 10 bases fit TRBD2. V lost 5 bases to trimming and J lost 15 bases; unmatched junction nucleotides: 22. This CDR3 is built from 16 residues. Germline loops: CDR1 GTSNPN, CDR2 SVGIG (reference sequence). The CDR3 bases are TGTGCCTGGGGATTGGGGGGGGTCTCTACTAGCGGGAAGACGTTCTTC. This encodes CAWGLGGVSTSGKTFF. Full variable domain (missing parts from reference TRBV30 and TRBJ2-1): SQTIHQWPATLVQPVGSPLSLECTVEGTSNPNLYWYRQAAGRGLQLLFYSVGIGQISSEVPQNLSASRPQDRQFILSSKKLLLSDSGFYLCAWGLGGVSTSGKTFFGPGTRLTVL.

The chain links TRBV11-3 to TRBJ1-3; no firm D call. The CDR3 is made up of 15 amino acids. Germline V gives CDR1 SGHNT, CDR2 YENEEA. CDR3 loop: CASGVNRDSGNTIYF. CDR3 in DNA: TGTGCATCCGGAGTGAACCGAGACTCTGGAAACACCATATATTTT.

The chain is built from TRBV11-2 and TRBJ1-6; TRBD1 matches 9 bases. The germline V gene has CDR1 SGHAT and CDR2 FQNNGV. The CDR3 runs to 15 residues. Trimming took 3 bases from V and 7 from J; bases not matched to a gene: 4. CDR3 protein: CASSFDDRGNSPLHF. CDR3 DNA: TGTGCCAGCAGCTTTGATGACAGGGGGAATTCACCCCTCCACTTT.

The chain has TRBV7-9 and TRBJ1-2; tentatively, D is TRBD1 (5 bases). V gave up 3 bases and J gave up 3 bases, with 14 bases separating them. The CDR3 runs 15 residues. Germline CDR1 and CDR2: SEHNR and FQNEAQ (reference sequence). The CDR3 DNA follows: TGTGCCAGCAGCTTTGTGGTGACAGCCGACTATGGCTACACCTTC. This translates into CASSFVVTADYGYTF.

A single count supports this clone. The chain employs TRBV5-1 and TRBJ1-1; 12 nucleotides agree with TRBD1. V dropped 5 bases and J dropped 1; count of bases not matched to a gene: 3. Germline values: CDR1 SGHRS, CDR2 YFSETQ. The CDR3 has 15 amino acids. The CDR3 DNA sequence: TGCGCCAGCAGTCCGGGACAGGGGGCGAACACTGAAGCTTTCTTT. It encodes CASSPGQGANTEAFF.

CDR3 sequence reads: CASSLKSQGNEQFF. CDR3 in DNA: TGTGCCAGCAGCCTAAAATCCCAGGGAAATGAGCAGTTCTTC. The chain employs TRBV7-2 and TRBJ2-1, with a possible D match to TRBD1 (5 bases). Per germline, CDR1 SGHTA and CDR2 FQGNSA. V lost 5 bases, J lost 7 bases, and 15 bases lay in between. The CDR3 loop spans 14 amino acids.

The chain has TRBV27 and TRBJ2-7; D is undetermined. CDR1 and CDR2 (germline): MNHEY, SMNVEV (reference sequence). With 5 bases removed from V and 7 bases from J, the gap between germline ends came to 15 bases. This CDR3 spans 13 amino acids. The CDR3 reads CASSTSLVREQYF. As DNA, the CDR3 is TGTGCCAGCAGTACCTCCTTGGTGCGGGAGCAGTACTTC.

The chain carries TRBV2 and TRBJ2-1, with 12 bases that match TRBD2. J was trimmed by 5 bases and V by 3 bases; bases with no gene match: 8. Germline V lookup: CDR1 SNHLY, CDR2 FYNNEI. The CDR3 contains 17 residues. The CDR3 reads CASSDASGGGENNEQFF. CDR3 sequence (DNA): TGTGCCAGCAGTGACGCTAGCGGGGGGGGCGAGAACAATGAGCAGTTCTTC.